There are a few counts of the clone carrying this T cell receptor beta chain. Antigen: not known. CDR3 length: 11 residues. V lost 0 bases and J lost 8, with 5 bases in between. Germline V gene data show CDR1 as SGHRS and CDR2 as YFSETQ. CD4+ T cells that had been cultured provided DNA sequenced with the Oncomine TCR Beta short-read assay. After culture, CD4+ T cells served as the source for genomic DNA extraction. TCRdb itself ran the PCR reads through MiXCR, one entry per CDR3 protein. Of several thousand distinct CDR3 sequences listed, around two fifths are singletons. This sample is part of a study of vaccination and CD4 T cells after COVID-19. Specified treatment: roughly 10-day PBMC culture with coronavirus spike peptide pools or control peptides (ViraFEST assay). According to the study, CD4+ T cells from the unexposed donor were gathered ahead of the COVID-19 pandemic (2011-2018). Findings and caveats of the study: Convalescent patients gained a median 86.3% of their reactive clones only post-vaccination. No early post-infection timepoints were studied, and convalescent patients studied were relatively few.

The sequence came from a human donor in good health. The sample taken for sequencing was CD4+ T cells from blood, cultured in vitro. The chain links TRBV5-1 to TRBJ1-2; no firm D call. CDR3 sequence: CASSLGGGYTF. The CDR3 DNA sequence: TGCGCCAGCAGCTTGGGGGGAGGCTACACCTTC.